The 25 T cell receptor beta chains below were found in one sample sequenced in a study of cytomegalovirus exposure and HLA in healthy donors. Repertoires were generated with immunoSEQ multiplex PCR, while TCRdb's copy carries only in-frame clones and drops some. The sample carries approximately 270,000 clones, more than 85% recorded once. Sequencing input: PBMCs. The source of these receptors is a man aged 18 to 29 in good health and CMV-seropositive.

The V call is TRBV6-5, the J call TRBJ1-2; D not resolved. The germline V gene has CDR1 MNHEY and CDR2 SVGAGI. V dropped 5 bases and J dropped 9 bases, with 7 bases sitting between them. This CDR3 region has 10 residues. This CDR3 reads CASSRSSYTF. CDR3 DNA sequence: TGTGCCAGCAGTCGTTCAAGCTACACCTTC.

This chain's CDR3 is CASSGRQGITMNTEAFF. The CDR3 DNA sequence: TGTGCCAGCAGTGGCCGACAGGGGATAACAATGAACACTGAAGCTTTCTTT. The chain has TRBV2 and TRBJ1-1, with 8 bases identical to TRBD1. CDR1 SNHLY and CDR2 FYNNEI come from the germline V gene. The CDR3 contains 17 residues. V dropped 4 bases and J dropped 0; count of bases not matched to a gene: 10.

The chain employs TRBV6-5 and TRBJ2-7, with D uncertain. CDR1 and CDR2 (germline): MNHEY, SVGAGI. The V gene lost 6 bases and the J gene lost 0 bases, with 6 bases spanning the gap. This CDR3 has 12 amino acids. The CDR3 reads CASRGSSYEQYF. The CDR3 nucleotides read TGTGCCAGCAGGGGTAGCTCCTACGAGCAGTACTTC.

The CDR3 bases are TGCGCCAGCAGCCAAGAGTCGAACTTAGCCGCCGGGGAGCTGTTTTTT. This translates into CASSQESNLAAGELFF. This chain uses TRBV4-1 with TRBJ2-2; D is unclear. This CDR3 spans 16 amino acids. The V and J ends lost 0 bases and 6 bases respectively, with 14 bases between them. The V gene's germline CDR1 is MGHRA and CDR2 YSYEKL.

The table lists this clone with a few counts. The chain recombines TRBV9 with TRBJ1-5; D ambiguous. Germline loops: CDR1 SGDLS, CDR2 YYNGEE. The CDR3 extends over 14 amino acids. The V and J ends lost 0 bases and 0 bases respectively, with 4 bases between them. The CDR3 DNA reads as TGTGCCAGCAGCGTAGGAGGTAGCAATCAGCCCCAGCATTTT. Translating gives CASSVGGSNQPQHF.

The rearrangement joins TRBV28 to TRBJ2-1, with D perhaps assigned TRBD1 or TRBD2 (5 bases each). Germline V gene data show CDR1 as MDHEN and CDR2 as SYDVKM. Trimming took 8 bases from V and 0 from J, leaving 17 bases between them. The CDR3 runs 16 residues. CDR3 region: CASLTSSGSSYNEQFF. The CDR3 region has the DNA TGTGCCAGCCTCACGTCTTCAGGGAGCTCCTACAATGAGCAGTTCTTC.

The chain is built from TRBV4-3 and TRBJ2-3, with 9 bases aligning to TRBD1. V dropped 4 bases and J dropped 3; count of bases not matched to a gene: 5. There are 15 residues in the CDR3. The V gene's germline CDR1 is LGHNA and CDR2 YSLEER. The CDR3 reads CASSPRDRETDTQYF. The CDR3, as DNA: TGCGCCAGCAGCCCTCGGGACAGGGAAACAGATACGCAGTATTTT.

The chain recombines TRBV5-1 with TRBJ2-1, with 9 bases aligning to TRBD2. CDR3 size: 15 residues. Per germline, CDR1 SGHRS and CDR2 YFSETQ. Trimming removed 0 bases from V and 6 bases from J; junction bases left unmatched: 4. This chain's CDR3 is CASSLGGTSFNEQFF. DNA for the CDR3: TGCGCCAGCAGCTTGGGTGGGACTAGCTTCAATGAGCAGTTCTTC.

The chain joins TRBV25-1 to TRBJ2-5, with 7 bases fitting TRBD2. Per germline, CDR1 MGHDK and CDR2 SYGVNS. The CDR3 runs 14 residues. V lost 7 bases to trimming and J lost 6 bases; unmatched junction nucleotides: 11. This CDR3 reads CASTESGGGKTQYF. The DNA of the CDR3 is TGTGCCAGCACCGAGTCGGGAGGAGGAAAGACCCAGTACTTC.

The genes are TRBV6-5 and TRBJ1-4, with D perhaps matching TRBD1 (6 bases). The V end lost 4 bases, the J end lost 6 bases, and 9 bases lay between the germline ends. CDR1 is MNHEY and CDR2 is SVGAGI in the germline V gene. This CDR3 contains 13 residues. As DNA, the CDR3 is TGTGCCAGCAGTTTAAGGACAGATGAAAAACTGTTTTTT. Amino acids: CASSLRTDEKLFF.

The V gene is TRBV29-1, the J gene TRBJ1-1; TRBD1 might be the D (5 bases). V dropped 4 bases and J dropped 4 bases, with 13 bases sitting between them. Per the germline V gene, CDR1 is SQVTM and CDR2 is ANQGSEA. The CDR3 length is 13 residues. The CDR3 region is CSVGRVKFTEAFF. CDR3 bases: TGCAGCGTTGGCAGGGTCAAATTCACTGAAGCTTTCTTT.

This rearrangement joins TRBV7-6 to TRBJ2-1; 9 positions agree with TRBD1. Germline CDR1 and CDR2: SGHVS and FNYEAQ. The V gene end was trimmed by 1 base and the J gene end by 0 bases; junction bases not matched to a gene: 4. The length of the CDR3 is 17 residues. Written as DNA, the CDR3 is TGTGCCAGCAGCTTAGGGACAGGGGCCAGCTCCTACAATGAGCAGTTCTTC. Amino acid sequence: CASSLGTGASSYNEQFF.

This chain joins TRBV2 and TRBJ2-5; 7 bases agree with TRBD1. V was clipped by 4 bases and J by 4 bases; unmatched bases: 3. The CDR3 has 13 residues. Germline assignment: CDR1 SNHLY and CDR2 FYNNEI. CDR3 nucleotide sequence: TGTGCCAGCAGTGGTGGGACAGCAGAGACCCAGTACTTC. This gives the protein CASSGGTAETQYF. The entire variable domain, with the rest obtained from reference TRBV2 and TRBJ2-5, is as follows: EPEVTQTPSHQVTQMGQEVILRCVPISNHLYFYWYRQILGQKVEFLVSFYNNEISEKSEIFDDQFSVERPDGSNFTLKIRSTKLEDSAMYFCASSGGTAETQYFGPGTRLLVL.

V usage is TRBV27 and J usage is TRBJ1-4; weak D call: TRBD1 (5 bases). The germline CDR1 and CDR2 sequences are MNHEY and SMNVEV (reference sequence). This CDR3 has 13 amino acids. Trimming shortened V by 5 bases and J by 5 bases, and 9 bases separated the two germline ends. CDR3 nucleotide sequence: TGTGCCAGCAGTCAAAGGGGAAATGAAAAACTGTTTTTT. Translating gives CASSQRGNEKLFF.

V and J are TRBV14 and TRBJ2-1; D gene uncertain. CDR3 length: 14 residues. Trimming removed 4 bases at V and 6 bases at J, with 13 bases between. The germline gives CDR1 SGHDN, CDR2 FVKESK. In DNA, the CDR3 is TGTGCCAGCAGCCGGTTTGGATTTTCCAATGAGCAGTTCTTC. This gives the protein CASSRFGFSNEQFF.

The chain uses TRBV19 and TRBJ2-7; D not resolved. Germline V gene lookup returns CDR1 LNHDA and CDR2 SQIVND (reference sequence). The length of the CDR3 is 15 residues. The V and J ends lost 3 bases and 3 bases respectively, with 15 bases between them. The CDR3 DNA reads as TGTGCCAGTAGTATTGTGGGGTTAGGAAGCTACGAGCAGTACTTC. Amino acid sequence: CASSIVGLGSYEQYF.

The V gene is TRBV28, the J gene TRBJ2-7, with D hard to call. Germline CDR1 reads MDHEN; CDR2 reads SYDVKM. V was pared by 6 bases and J by 2 bases, with 11 bases between. The CDR3 spans 13 residues. This CDR3 reads CASRPGLTYEQYF. CDR3 nucleotides: TGTGCCAGCAGGCCCGGTCTTACCTACGAGCAGTACTTC.

V and J are TRBV5-1 and TRBJ2-3; 7 bases agree with TRBD2. Germline CDR1 is SGHRS and CDR2 is YFSETQ. The CDR3 extends over 15 amino acids. Trimming cost V 4 bases and J 4 bases; bases outside gene matches: 9. The CDR3 reads CASSRGGGSSDTQYF. The DNA for the CDR3 is TGCGCCAGCAGCAGAGGTGGCGGGAGCTCAGATACGCAGTATTTT.

The chain links TRBV25-1 to TRBJ2-7; perhaps TRBD1 as D (5 bases). V was cut by 4 bases and J by 2 bases, with 9 bases left in between. The CDR3 extends over 13 amino acids. CDR1 and CDR2 from the germline V gene are MGHDK and SYGVNS. The CDR3 loop reads CASSATGPYEQYF. In DNA, the CDR3 is TGTGCCAGCAGTGCCACAGGACCCTACGAGCAGTACTTC.

The rearrangement links TRBV6-5 to TRBJ2-7; 7 nucleotides line up with TRBD1. This CDR3 spans 14 amino acids. Germline CDR1 reads MNHEY; CDR2 reads SVGAGI. V shed 5 bases and J 2 bases; nucleotides not matched to a gene: 6. The CDR3 protein is CASSPSGQTYEQYF. The CDR3 region has the DNA TGTGCCAGCAGTCCGTCGGGACAGACCTACGAGCAGTACTTC.

J is TRBJ2-3 and V is TRBV5-1; TRBD2 matches at 14 bases. The CDR3 loop spans 16 amino acids. The V gene end was trimmed by 4 bases and the J gene end by 5 bases; junction bases not matched to a gene: 6. Germline V gene lookup returns CDR1 SGHRS and CDR2 YFSETQ. Here the CDR3 DNA reads TGCGCCAGCAGCGCGGGACTAGCGGGAGAGGGAGATACGCAGTATTTT. It specifies CASSAGLAGEGDTQYF.

V gene TRBV5-1 combines with J gene TRBJ1-5, with 7 positions matching TRBD1. The CDR3 loop spans 16 amino acids. Germline-derived CDR1 and CDR2 are SGHRS and YFSETQ. V gave up 2 bases and J gave up 2 bases; unmatched junction bases: 7. DNA for the CDR3: TGCGCCAGCAGCTTAGATGGACAGGCCGGCAATCAGCCCCAGCATTTT. Protein product: CASSLDGQAGNQPQHF.

With respect to this clone: A read error may produce the germline difference seen at one junction end. The rearrangement joins TRBV2 to TRBJ2-7, with D perhaps TRBD1 or TRBD2 (5 bases each). This CDR3 comprises 12 residues. From germline, CDR1 is SNHLY and CDR2 FYNNEI. DNA for the CDR3: TGTGCCAGCTCTTTCCCTGGGGCCGGGGTAAGATTC. Protein: CASSFPGAGVRF.

The chain carries TRBV19 and TRBJ1-1; D call uncertain. The germline V and J ends were trimmed by 0 bases and 0 bases, with 8 bases remaining between them. The CDR3 loop spans 15 amino acids. Germline CDR1 reads LNHDA; CDR2 reads SQIVND (reference sequence). CDR3 sequence reads: CASSIEKGMNTEAFF. In nucleotides, the CDR3 is TGTGCCAGTAGTATAGAGAAGGGTATGAACACTGAAGCTTTCTTT. Complete variable domain (other parts from reference TRBV19 and TRBJ1-1): DGGITQSPKYLFRKEGQNVTLSCEQNLNHDAMYWYRQDPGQGLRLIYYSQIVNDFQKGDIAEGYSVSREKKESFPLTVTSAQKNPTAFYLCASSIEKGMNTEAFFGQGTRLTVV.

V usage is TRBV6-4 and J usage is TRBJ2-1; 11 nucleotides match TRBD2. This CDR3 comprises 16 residues. Germline V gives CDR1 MRHNA, CDR2 SNTAGT. The V gene end was trimmed by 2 bases and the J gene end by 9 bases; junction bases not matched to a gene: 9. The CDR3 region is CASSDRGTSGWGEQFF. CDR3 nucleotides: TGTGCCAGCAGTGACAGGGGGACTAGCGGCTGGGGTGAGCAGTTCTTC.